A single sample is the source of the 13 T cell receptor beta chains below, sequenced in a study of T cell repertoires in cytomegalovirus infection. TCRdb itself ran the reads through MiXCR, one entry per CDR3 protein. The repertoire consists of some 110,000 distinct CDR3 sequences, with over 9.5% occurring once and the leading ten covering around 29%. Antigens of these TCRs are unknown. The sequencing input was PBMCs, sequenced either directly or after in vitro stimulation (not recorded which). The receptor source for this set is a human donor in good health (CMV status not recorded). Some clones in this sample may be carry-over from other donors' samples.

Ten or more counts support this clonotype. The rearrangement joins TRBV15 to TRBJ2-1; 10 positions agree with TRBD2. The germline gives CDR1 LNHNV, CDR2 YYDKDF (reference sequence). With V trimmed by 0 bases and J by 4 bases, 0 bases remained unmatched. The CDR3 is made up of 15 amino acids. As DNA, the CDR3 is TGTGCCACCAGCAGAGAAGCGGGAGGGTACAATGAGCAGTTCTTC. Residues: CATSREAGGYNEQFF.

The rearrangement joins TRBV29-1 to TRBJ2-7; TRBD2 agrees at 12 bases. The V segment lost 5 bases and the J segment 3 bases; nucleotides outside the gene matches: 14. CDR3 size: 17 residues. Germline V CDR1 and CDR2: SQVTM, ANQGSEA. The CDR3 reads CSVLHKTSGRRSYEQYF. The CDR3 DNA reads TGCAGCGTTTTACACAAGACTAGCGGGAGACGCAGCTACGAGCAGTACTTC.

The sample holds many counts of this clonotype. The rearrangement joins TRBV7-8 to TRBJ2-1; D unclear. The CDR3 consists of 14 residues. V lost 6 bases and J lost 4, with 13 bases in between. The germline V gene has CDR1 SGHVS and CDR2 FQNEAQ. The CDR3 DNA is TGTGCCAGCAGAAAGGAAGGAGATTACAATGAGCAGTTCTTC. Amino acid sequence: CASRKEGDYNEQFF.

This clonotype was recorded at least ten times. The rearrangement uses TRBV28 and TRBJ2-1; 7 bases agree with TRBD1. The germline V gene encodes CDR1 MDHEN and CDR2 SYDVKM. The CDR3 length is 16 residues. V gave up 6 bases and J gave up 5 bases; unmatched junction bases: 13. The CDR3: CASRPKTGLKNNEQFF. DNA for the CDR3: TGTGCCAGCAGACCCAAGACAGGGCTGAAGAACAATGAGCAGTTCTTC.

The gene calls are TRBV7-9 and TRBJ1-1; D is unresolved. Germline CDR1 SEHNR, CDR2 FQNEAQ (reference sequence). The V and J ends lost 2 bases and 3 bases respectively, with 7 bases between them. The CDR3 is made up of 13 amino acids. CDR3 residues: CASSLRYDTEAFF. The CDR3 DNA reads TGTGCCAGCAGCTTAAGGTATGACACTGAAGCTTTCTTT. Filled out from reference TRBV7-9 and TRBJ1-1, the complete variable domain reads DTGVSQNPRHKITKRGQNVTFRCDPISEHNRLYWYRQTLGQGPEFLTYFQNEAQLEKSRLLSDRFSAERPKGSFSTLEIQRTEQGDSAMYLCASSLRYDTEAFFGQGTRLTVV.

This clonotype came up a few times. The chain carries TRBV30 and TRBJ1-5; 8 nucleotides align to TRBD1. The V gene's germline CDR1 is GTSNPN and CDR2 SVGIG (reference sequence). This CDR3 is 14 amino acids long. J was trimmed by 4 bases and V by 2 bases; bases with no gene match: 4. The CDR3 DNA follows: TGTGCCTGGAGTATAGGACAGGGAAATCAGCCCCAGCATTTT. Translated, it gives CAWSIGQGNQPQHF.

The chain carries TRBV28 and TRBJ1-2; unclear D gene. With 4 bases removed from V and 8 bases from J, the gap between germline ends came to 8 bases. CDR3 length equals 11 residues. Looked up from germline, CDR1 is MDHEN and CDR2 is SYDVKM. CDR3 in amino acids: CASSSVGGYTF. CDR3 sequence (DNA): TGTGCCAGCAGTTCGGTTGGGGGCTACACCTTC.

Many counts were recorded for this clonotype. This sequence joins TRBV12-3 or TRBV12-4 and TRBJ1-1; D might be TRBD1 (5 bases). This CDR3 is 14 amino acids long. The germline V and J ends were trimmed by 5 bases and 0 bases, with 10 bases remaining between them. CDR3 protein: CASSTGTVNTEAFF. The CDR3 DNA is TGTGCCAGCAGTACCGGGACGGTGAACACTGAAGCTTTCTTT.

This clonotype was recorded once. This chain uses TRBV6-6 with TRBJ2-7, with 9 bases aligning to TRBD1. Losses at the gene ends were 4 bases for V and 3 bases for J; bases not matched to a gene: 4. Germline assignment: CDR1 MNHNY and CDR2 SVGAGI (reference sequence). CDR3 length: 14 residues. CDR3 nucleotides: TGTGCCAGCAGTTCCGGGACAGGGTACTACGAGCAGTACTTC. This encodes CASSSGTGYYEQYF.

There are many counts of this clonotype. The CDR3 region is CASRTSGRGFNYEQYF. The CDR3 DNA follows: TGTGCCAGCAGGACTAGCGGGAGGGGCTTCAACTACGAGCAGTACTTC. The chain couples TRBV28 to TRBJ2-7; the match to TRBD2 covers 14 bases. CDR3 length: 16 amino acids. In germline, CDR1 is MDHEN, CDR2 SYDVKM. J gave up 3 bases and V 6 bases, and 7 bases lay outside the gene matches.

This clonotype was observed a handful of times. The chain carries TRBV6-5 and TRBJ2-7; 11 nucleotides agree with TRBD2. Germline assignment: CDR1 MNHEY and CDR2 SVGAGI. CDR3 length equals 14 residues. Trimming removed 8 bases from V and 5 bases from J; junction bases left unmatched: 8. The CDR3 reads CASVGVAGGDEQYF. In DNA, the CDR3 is TGTGCCAGCGTCGGGGTAGCGGGAGGGGACGAGCAGTACTTC.

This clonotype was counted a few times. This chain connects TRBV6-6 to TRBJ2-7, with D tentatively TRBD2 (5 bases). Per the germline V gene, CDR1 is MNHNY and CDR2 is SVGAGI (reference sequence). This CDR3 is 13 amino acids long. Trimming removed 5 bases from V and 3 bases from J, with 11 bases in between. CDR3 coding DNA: TGTGCCAGCAGTGATTTCGGGGACTACGAGCAGTACTTC. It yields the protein CASSDFGDYEQYF.

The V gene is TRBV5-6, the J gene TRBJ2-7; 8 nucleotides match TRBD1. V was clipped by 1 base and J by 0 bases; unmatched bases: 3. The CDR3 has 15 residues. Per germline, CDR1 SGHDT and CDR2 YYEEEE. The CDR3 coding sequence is TGTGCCAGCAGCTTGCAGGGGGCCGCCTCCTACGAGCAGTACTTC. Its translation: CASSLQGAASYEQYF.